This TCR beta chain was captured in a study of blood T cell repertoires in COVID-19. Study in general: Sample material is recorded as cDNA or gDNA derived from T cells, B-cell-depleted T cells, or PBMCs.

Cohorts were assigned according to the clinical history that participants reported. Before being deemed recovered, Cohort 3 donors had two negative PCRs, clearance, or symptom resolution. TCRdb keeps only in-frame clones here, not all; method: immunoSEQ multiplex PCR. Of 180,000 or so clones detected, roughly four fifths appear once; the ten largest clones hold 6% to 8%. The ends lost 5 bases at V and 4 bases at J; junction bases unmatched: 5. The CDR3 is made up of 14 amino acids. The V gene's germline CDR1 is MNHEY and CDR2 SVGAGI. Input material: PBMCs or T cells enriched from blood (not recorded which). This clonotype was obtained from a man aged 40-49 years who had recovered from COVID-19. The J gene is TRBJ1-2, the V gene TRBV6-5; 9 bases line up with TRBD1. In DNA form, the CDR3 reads TGTGCCAGCAGTAATGGACAGGGGTTCTATGGCTACACCTTC. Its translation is CASSNGQGFYGYTF.